Here is one TCR beta chain with its context. This clone has at least ten counts. The antigen this receptor binds is unknown. Predominantly Caucasian heritage was noted among both the CVID patients and the healthy controls. Heparinized peripheral whole blood samples of roughly 5 to 8.5 ml were obtained from each donor. Genomic DNA from adults with common variable immune deficiency (CVID) and from healthy adult controls was used to sequence TCRbeta CDR3 repertoires. A total of some 22 healthy adult volunteers (approximately 12 female and 10 male; age range roughly 23 to 75 years, mean age around 35) were included in the control group. Diluted blood was subjected to density centrifugation over Hypaque 1077 or Ficoll-Paque for isolation of peripheral blood mononuclear cells. Unsorted mononuclear cells served as the source of genomic DNA, which was extracted either by Qiagen column purification or by a centrifugation-based method.

Equivalent amounts of genomic DNA from CVID and control samples were used as sequencing input. For every sample, a 60 bp segment covering the rearranged TCRbeta CDR3 region was amplified and then sequenced. The immunoSEQ assay, a bias-corrected multiplex PCR combined with high-throughput sequencing, was used for TCRbeta amplification. Processing in the source paper ran as follows. Every unique nucleotide sequence was considered a clone and was annotated with V, D and J genes, copy number and frequency. Sequences were labeled productive if in frame, and non-productive if out of frame or containing stop codons. As previously described, Shannon's entropy was used to calculate clonality. The predicted amino acid sequences of productive clones were used to derive the mean CDR3 Kyte-Doolittle hydropathy. Scaled V gene usage was hierarchically clustered using Manhattan distance and complete linkage with the R hclust function. Sharing of clones by CDR3 amino acid sequence was evaluated through resampling of 12 repertoires per group over 100 rounds. The repertoires were screened for around 70 published EBV-specific TCRbeta sequences and approximately 230 published CMV-specific TCRbeta sequences. Analysis left out two CVID samples that produced under 10,000 sequences, so some 45 CVID repertoires remained. TCRdb retrieved this table from immuneACCESS and kept in-frame rearrangements only. Not all clones are present; in checked studies, unresolved V genes account for under half, and no reason is known for the remainder. The DNA gave D and trimming, while V, J and clone size come from that table. The table shows some 60,000 clones here, with no singletons. Under 2% of the sample is taken by the ten largest.

This entry belongs to a study of T cell clonality in common variable immunodeficiency (dated by TCRdb to between 2014 and 2017). Summary of the overall study and its limitations: Despite equal DNA input, controls averaged around 80,000 unique sequences per sample versus 30,000 to 40,000 in CVID samples. Correlations of repertoire features with clinical complications were constrained by heterogeneity among patients within the CVID cohort. CVID TCRbeta sequences were reported to have fewer deletions and N-nucleotide insertions and to lack highly modified clones with 13 or more V deletions. The authors noted that sequencing repertoires of T cell subpopulations would be needed to clarify what caused the increased clonality in CVID. Fewer TCRbeta clones were shared among CVID subjects than among healthy controls (p < 0.0001). TCRbeta clonality was higher in CVID subjects than in healthy controls (t-test p = 0.018), and the increase was most characteristic of about a third of subjects.

The sequencing input was peripheral blood mononuclear cells. The clonotype comes from a person aged 18 to 75 in good health.

The part of the CDR3 DNA that was read is TGTGCCATCAGTGAGCACACATCCCAAGAGACC. This translates into CAISEHTSQET. The entire CDR3 protein is CAISEHTSQETQYF. The sequence joins TRBV10-3 to TRBJ2-5, with no reliable assignment of the D segment. The read finishes 3 residues shy of the CDR3 end, and the germline J gene is used to complete it. The CDR3 measures 14 amino acids from cysteine to phenylalanine. Shown are 33 bases from within the CDR3, in frame from base 1. CDR1 and CDR2, per the germline V gene, are ENHRY and SYGVKD. V and J are truncated by 2 bases and 1 base respectively, leaving an intervening sequence of 8 bases.